The 25 T cell receptor beta chains reported below all come from one sample, sequenced in a study of cytomegalovirus exposure and HLA in healthy donors. The assay was immunoSEQ multiplex PCR, and TCRdb's table has in-frame clones only and misses some. Of tens of thousands of clones in the sample, just over 90% are singletons; the top ten hold roughly 1.9%. Material: PBMCs. The source is a man aged 25-40 years in good health and CMV-seronegative.

This clone was recorded only once. The rearrangement joins TRBV6-5 to TRBJ2-7; perhaps TRBD1 as D (5 bases). In germline, CDR1 is MNHEY, CDR2 SVGAGI. The CDR3 consists of 15 residues. Trimming took off 5 bases at V and 0 bases at J, with 14 bases between the two ends. The CDR3 loop reads CASSRQFISSYEQYF. DNA of the CDR3: TGTGCCAGCAGTCGACAGTTCATAAGCTCCTACGAGCAGTACTTC.

This chain links TRBV18 with TRBJ2-7; no clear D. The CDR3 length is 14 residues. Deletions cut 0 bases from V and 0 bases from J, with 6 bases between. Germline-derived CDR1 and CDR2 are KGHSH and LQKENI. CDR3 coding DNA: TGTGCCAGCTCACCACCGAGTCGCTCCTACGAGCAGTACTTC. It is translated as CASSPPSRSYEQYF.

The chain recombines TRBV11-2 with TRBJ2-5, with D perhaps TRBD2 (6 bases). Germline CDR1 reads SGHAT; CDR2 reads FQNNGV. This CDR3 comprises 17 residues. V was shortened by 6 bases and J by 5 bases, with 25 bases between the two germline ends. The CDR3 sequence: CASREDMREVMLETQYF. In nucleotides, the CDR3 is TGTGCCAGCAGAGAAGATATGAGGGAGGTAATGTTGGAGACCCAGTACTTC.

The V and J genes are TRBV19 and TRBJ1-2, with D unresolved. Trimming removed 3 bases from V and 6 bases from J, with 5 bases in between. Germline CDR1 LNHDA, CDR2 SQIVND (reference sequence). This CDR3 has 11 residues. The CDR3 is CASSMENGYTF. CDR3 sequence (DNA): TGTGCCAGTAGTATGGAGAATGGCTACACCTTC.

This chain uses TRBV6-1 with TRBJ2-1; TRBD1 matches 7 bases. The V gene end was trimmed by 2 bases and the J gene end by 0 bases; junction bases not matched to a gene: 4. The germline V gene encodes CDR1 MNHNS and CDR2 SASEGT. The CDR3 covers 16 residues. CDR3 nucleotides: TGTGCCAGCAGTGAATGGGACAGTAGCTCCTACAATGAGCAGTTCTTC. Its translation is CASSEWDSSSYNEQFF.

This CDR3 reads CASSRQGNQPQHF. The CDR3 nucleotides read TGCGCCAGTTCAAGACAGGGGAATCAGCCCCAGCATTTT. This sequence joins TRBV10-1 and TRBJ1-5; 8 bases fit TRBD1. The CDR3 loop spans 13 amino acids. Germline V gene sequence: CDR1 WNHNN, CDR2 SYGVQD (reference sequence). The trim removed 9 bases at V and 4 bases at J, leaving 5 bases unmatched.

The V and J genes are TRBV10-3 and TRBJ2-2; tentative D call: TRBD2 (7 bases). Deletions cut 6 bases from V and 2 bases from J, with 13 bases between. The CDR3 sequence is 15 residues long. Germline values: CDR1 ENHRY, CDR2 SYGVKD. The CDR3 spells CAIRDSGTNTGELFF. CDR3 nucleotide sequence: TGTGCCATCAGGGACAGCGGGACTAACACCGGGGAGCTGTTTTTT.

The J gene is TRBJ2-5, the V gene TRBV7-8; D remains unclear. Between the trimmed V and J ends, which lost 3 bases and 3 bases, there was a span of 8 bases. Germline V gene lookup returns CDR1 SGHVS and CDR2 FQNEAQ. This CDR3 is built from 13 residues. CDR3 sequence (DNA): TGTGCCAGCAGCTTCGCTAGAAAAGAGACCCAGTACTTC. It translates to CASSFARKETQYF.

V and J are TRBV4-2 and TRBJ2-3, with D perhaps matching TRBD2 (5 bases). Trimming left V 1 base short and J 2 bases short, with 7 bases between. Germline-derived CDR1 and CDR2 are LGHNA and YNFKEQ. The CDR3 is 14 residues long. The CDR3 DNA is TGTGCCAGCAGCCAAGCGGGGTACACAGATACGCAGTATTTT. Protein: CASSQAGYTDTQYF.

The V gene is TRBV18, the J gene TRBJ1-5; D remains ambiguous. Per germline, CDR1 KGHSH and CDR2 LQKENI. The length of the CDR3 is 17 residues. Trimming took off 1 base at V and 4 bases at J, with 17 bases between the two ends. CDR3 sequence reads: CASSPRELAGRNQPQHF. The CDR3 DNA reads TGTGCCAGCTCACCACGGGAGTTGGCAGGCAGAAATCAGCCCCAGCATTTT. The variable domain in full, with the rest retrieved from reference TRBV18 and TRBJ1-5, is NAGVMQNPRHLVRRRGQEARLRCSPMKGHSHVYWYRQLPEEGLKFMVYLQKENIIDESGMPKERFSAEFPKEGPSILRIQQVVRGDSAAYFCASSPRELAGRNQPQHFGDGTRLSIL.

The chain carries TRBV10-2 and TRBJ2-7; 8 bases match TRBD2. Per germline, CDR1 WSHSY and CDR2 SAAADI. The CDR3 loop spans 14 amino acids. V lost 4 bases, J lost 6 bases, and 8 bases stayed unmatched. The CDR3 sequence: CASSGTSGGGEQYF. The CDR3 nucleotides read TGCGCCAGCAGTGGAACTAGCGGAGGGGGCGAGCAGTACTTC.

The V call is TRBV28, the J call TRBJ1-4; 12 bases line up with TRBD1. The CDR3 runs 16 residues. CDR1 MDHEN and CDR2 SYDVKM come from the germline V gene. Trimming cost V 5 bases and J 5 bases; bases outside gene matches: 6. The CDR3 spells CASSLTGTGGNEKLFF. The CDR3 region has the DNA TGTGCCAGCAGTCTTACCGGGACAGGGGGCAATGAAAAACTGTTTTTT.

The chain uses TRBV5-5 and TRBJ2-3; 7 bases map to TRBD1. Looked up from germline, CDR1 is SGHKS and CDR2 is YYEKEE (reference sequence). The CDR3 consists of 16 residues. V shed 1 base and J 3 bases; nucleotides not matched to a gene: 8. This CDR3 reads CASSLSPTGKTDTQYF. The DNA for the CDR3 is TGTGCCAGCAGCTTGAGTCCGACAGGGAAAACAGATACGCAGTATTTT.

This clone has a single count. The chain carries TRBV28 and TRBJ1-6; D ambiguous. Trimming left V 2 bases short and J 9 bases short, with 11 bases between. CDR3 length equals 14 residues. CDR1 MDHEN and CDR2 SYDVKM come from the germline V gene. CDR3 amino acids: CASSLEAWVSPLHF. CDR3 coding DNA: TGTGCCAGCAGTTTAGAGGCATGGGTTTCACCCCTCCACTTT.

This clone was seen more than once but under ten times. V and J are TRBV6-4 and TRBJ2-1; 10 bases align to TRBD2. Trimming at V came to 4 bases and at J to 8 bases, leaving 11 bases not matched to a gene. Per germline, CDR1 MRHNA and CDR2 SNTAGT. This CDR3 has 16 residues. In DNA form, the CDR3 reads TGTGCCAGCAGTGCCCAGGGAGCGGGAGGGCCCGATGAGCAGTTCTTC. Protein sequence: CASSAQGAGGPDEQFF.

The rearrangement joins TRBV19 to TRBJ2-7, with 7 positions matching TRBD2. In germline, CDR1 is LNHDA, CDR2 SQIVND (reference sequence). This CDR3 is built from 13 residues. The V segment lost 9 bases and the J segment 0 bases; nucleotides outside the gene matches: 5. CDR3 sequence reads: CASSGENSYEQYF. DNA of the CDR3: TGTGCCAGCAGCGGGGAGAACTCCTACGAGCAGTACTTC.

The rearrangement links TRBV19 to TRBJ1-3, with unresolved D. CDR3 length equals 12 residues. The germline gives CDR1 LNHDA, CDR2 SQIVND (reference sequence). V lost 7 bases and J 5 bases, leaving 9 bases between the germline ends. CDR3 DNA: TGTGCCAGTACAGCGACCCGAAACACCATATATTTT. Translating gives CASTATRNTIYF.

The rearrangement joins TRBV10-1 to TRBJ2-1; D unresolved. The CDR3 is 13 amino acids. V dropped 5 bases and J dropped 0 bases, with 5 bases sitting between them. CDR1 is WNHNN and CDR2 is SYGVQD in the germline V gene (reference sequence). The CDR3 sequence: CASSSSSYNEQFF. CDR3 nucleotides: TGCGCCAGCAGTTCTTCCTCCTACAATGAGCAGTTCTTC.

V gene TRBV7-6 combines with J gene TRBJ1-3, with D tentatively TRBD1 (6 bases). Germline values: CDR1 SGHVS, CDR2 FNYEAQ. The CDR3 is 15 residues long. Trimming stripped 5 bases from V and 8 bases from J, with 19 bases between. The CDR3 DNA is TGTGCCAGCAGCCCTGGGGGCAGGGTGGCGGACACCATATATTTT. It codes for CASSPGGRVADTIYF. The complete variable domain, with remaining parts taken from reference TRBV7-6 and TRBJ1-3, reads GAGVSQSPRYKVTKRGQDVALRCDPISGHVSLYWYRQALGQGPEFLTYFNYEAQQDKSGLPNDRFSAERPEGSISTLTIQRTEQRDSAMYRCASSPGGRVADTIYFGEGSWLTVV.

The V gene is TRBV5-4, the J gene TRBJ1-2; D gene unclear. V was clipped by 4 bases and J by 0 bases, with 10 bases between them. CDR1 is SGHNT and CDR2 is YYREEE in the germline V gene (reference sequence). The CDR3 is made up of 14 amino acids. As DNA, the CDR3 is TGTGCCAGCAGCCTGGGAAGCCCTAACTATGGCTACACCTTC. It translates to CASSLGSPNYGYTF.

V usage is TRBV28 and J usage is TRBJ2-5; D may be TRBD1 (5 bases). The CDR3 contains 15 residues. Trimming pared 8 bases from V and 4 bases from J, leaving 20 bases between. CDR1 and CDR2 (germline): MDHEN, SYDVKM. The CDR3 protein is CASATPADTGETQYF. Here the CDR3 DNA reads TGTGCCAGCGCGACCCCGGCGGACACAGGAGAGACCCAGTACTTC.

V and J are TRBV6-4 and TRBJ2-3; 9 bases fit TRBD2. Germline trimming cut 1 base from V and 4 bases from J; bases unmatched to any gene: 0. Germline V gene sequence: CDR1 MRHNA, CDR2 SNTAGT. The length of the CDR3 is 14 residues. The CDR3 DNA follows: TGTGCCAGCAGTGACTTAGCGGGAGCAGATACGCAGTATTTT. Translating it yields CASSDLAGADTQYF.

The sample holds one count of this clone. V is TRBV4-1 and J is TRBJ2-5; perhaps TRBD1 as D (6 bases). This CDR3 contains 15 residues. The V gene lost 0 bases and the J gene lost 1 base, with 9 bases spanning the gap. From germline, CDR1 is MGHRA and CDR2 YSYEKL. For the CDR3, the DNA is TGCGCCAGCAGCCAAGATAGGACAGTCCAAGAGACCCAGTACTTC. Its protein is CASSQDRTVQETQYF.

This clone showed up just once. The rearrangement uses TRBV9 and TRBJ2-3; TRBD1 is a possible D gene (6 bases). Germline CDR1 and CDR2: SGDLS and YYNGEE. Trimming pared 2 bases from V and 0 bases from J, leaving 25 bases between. The CDR3 covers 20 residues. The DNA for the CDR3 is TGTGCCAGCAGCGTCCAAAAAACAGGGCCTCGTCTTCCTAGCACAGATACGCAGTATTTT. Protein: CASSVQKTGPRLPSTDTQYF.

This chain links TRBV5-4 with TRBJ2-3; 7 bases map to TRBD1. Germline trimming cut 1 base from V and 1 base from J; bases unmatched to any gene: 3. This CDR3 is 15 amino acids long. Germline CDR1 is SGHNT and CDR2 is YYREEE (reference sequence). DNA for the CDR3: TGTGCCAGCAGCTTGAAAGGGACAGGCACAGATACGCAGTATTTT. Translating gives CASSLKGTGTDTQYF. Combining the CDR3 with reference TRBV5-4 and TRBJ2-3 gives the whole variable domain ETGVTQSPTHLIKTRGQQVTLRCSSQSGHNTVSWYQQALGQGPQFIFQYYREEENGRGNFPPRFSGLQFPNYSSELNVNALELDDSALYLCASSLKGTGTDTQYFGPGTRLTVL.